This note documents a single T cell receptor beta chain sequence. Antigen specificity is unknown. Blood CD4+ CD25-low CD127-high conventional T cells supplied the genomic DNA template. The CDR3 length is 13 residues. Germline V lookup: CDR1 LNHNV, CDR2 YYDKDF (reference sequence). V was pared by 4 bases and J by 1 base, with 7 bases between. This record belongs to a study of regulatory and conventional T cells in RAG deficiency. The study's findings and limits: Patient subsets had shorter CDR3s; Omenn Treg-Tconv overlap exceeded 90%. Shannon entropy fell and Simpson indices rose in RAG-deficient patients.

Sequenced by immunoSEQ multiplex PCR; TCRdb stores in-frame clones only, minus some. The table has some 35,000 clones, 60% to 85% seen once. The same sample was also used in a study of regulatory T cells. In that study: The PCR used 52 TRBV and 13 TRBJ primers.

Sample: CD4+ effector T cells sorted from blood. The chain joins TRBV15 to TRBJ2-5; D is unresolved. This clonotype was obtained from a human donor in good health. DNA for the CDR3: TGTGCCACCAGCACCCAAATCCAAGAGACCCAGTACTTC. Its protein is CATSTQIQETQYF. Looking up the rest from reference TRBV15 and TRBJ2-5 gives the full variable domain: DAMVIQNPRYQVTQFGKPVTLSCSQTLNHNVMYWYQQKSSQAPKLLFHYYDKDFNNEADTPDNFQSRRPNTSFCFLDIRSPGLGDTAMYLCATSTQIQETQYFGPGTRLLVL.